In this sample, the clone carrying this T cell receptor (beta chain) turned up a few times. V gave up 5 bases and J gave up 5 bases; unmatched junction bases: 14. CDR1 and CDR2 (germline): MNHEY, SMNVEV (reference sequence). The length of the CDR3 is 16 residues. The data were taken from a study of blood T cells in healthy people across ages. Sample-barcoded 5' priming and a J-beta primer mix drove a second PCR of roughly 6 to 12 cycles. One entry per CDR3 protein, called by TCRdb with MiXCR from the 5' RACE reads. Among approximately 900,000 distinct CDR3 sequences, 25% to 35% were seen once, and the ten largest hold 10%. Separately, the same data were catalogued under a study of T cells of mothers and their children.

V is TRBV27 and J is TRBJ1-1; 7 bases align to TRBD1. The receptor was derived from a woman in her 40s in good health. The sequenced sample was blood. The CDR3 region has the DNA TGTGCCAGCAGTGAATCCCTAGGGGGCTTCGGGACTGAAGCTTTCTTT. Its translation: CASSESLGGFGTEAFF.